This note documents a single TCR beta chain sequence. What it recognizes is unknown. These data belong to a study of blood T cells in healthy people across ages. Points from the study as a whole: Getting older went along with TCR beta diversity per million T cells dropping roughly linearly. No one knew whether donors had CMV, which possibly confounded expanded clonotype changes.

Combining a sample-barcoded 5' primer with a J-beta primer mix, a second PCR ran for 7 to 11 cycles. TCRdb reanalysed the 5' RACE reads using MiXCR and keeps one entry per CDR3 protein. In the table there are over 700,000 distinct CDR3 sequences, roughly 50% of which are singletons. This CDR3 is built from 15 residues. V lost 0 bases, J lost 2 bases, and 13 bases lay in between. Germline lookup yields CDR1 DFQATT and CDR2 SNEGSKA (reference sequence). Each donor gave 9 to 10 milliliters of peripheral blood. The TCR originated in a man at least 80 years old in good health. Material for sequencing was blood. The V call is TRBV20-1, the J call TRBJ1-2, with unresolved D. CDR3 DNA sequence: TGCAGTGCTAGAGATCCGAGTCGAGGGAACTATGGCTACACCTTC. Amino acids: CSARDPSRGNYGYTF.